This T cell receptor (beta chain) was recorded in a study of early T cells in non-severe SARS-CoV-2 infection. The wider study: The authors sequenced bulk RNA from unsorted whole blood, leaving chains unpaired.

The germline V gene has CDR1 KGHSH and CDR2 LQKENI. The length of the CDR3 is 15 residues. Concerning this clonotype itself: One junction end does not reproduce the germline sequence, and a read error may be involved.

As part of library construction, unique molecular identifiers were attached to individual cDNA molecules. TCRdb fed the 5' RACE reads into MiXCR, producing one record per CDR3 protein. The table has about 92,000 distinct CDR3 sequences, approximately 17% seen once. This chain uses TRBV18 with TRBJ2-3; the D gene is possibly TRBD2 (5 bases). The clonotype was recovered from an adult who was a healthcare worker with PCR-confirmed SARS-CoV-2 infection or an uninfected control (not recorded which). The sequenced material came from whole blood. The CDR3 is CASSPRAALGDKQYF. In DNA form, the CDR3 reads TGTGCCAGCTCACCACGGGCTGCCCTGGGAGATAAGCAGTATTTT.